What follows are 20 T cell receptor beta chains derived from one specimen sequenced in a study of cytomegalovirus exposure and HLA in healthy donors. PCR involved 60 Vbeta and 13 Jbeta primers. Sequenced by immunoSEQ multiplex PCR; TCRdb stores in-frame clones only, minus some. The repertoire includes 200,000 to 250,000 clones, approximately 83% of them detected once, and around 1.5% sits in the top ten. The sequencing input was PBMCs. These receptors all come from a girl between 10 and 17 years old in good health and CMV-seronegative.

CDR3 DNA sequence: TGTGCCAGCAGCTTTTCCCCGACTAGCGGGAGTAGCACAGATACGCAGTATTTT. Its protein product is CASSFSPTSGSSTDTQYF. The chain carries TRBV7-3 and TRBJ2-3; 12 bases agree with TRBD2. In germline, CDR1 is SGHTA, CDR2 FQGTGA. After removal of 3 bases from V and 0 bases from J, the junction contained 7 bases not matched to a gene. The CDR3 contains 18 residues.

This clone has only a few counts. This rearrangement joins TRBV19 to TRBJ1-5, with 9 bases identical to TRBD1. Trimming cost V 9 bases and J 7 bases; bases outside gene matches: 13. The germline V gene encodes CDR1 LNHDA and CDR2 SQIVND (reference sequence). This CDR3 has 15 residues. CDR3 region: CASHRGPKGTQPQHF. CDR3 bases: TGTGCCAGCCACAGGGGGCCCAAGGGAACCCAGCCCCAGCATTTT.

The chain combines TRBV19 with TRBJ2-7, with 8 positions matching TRBD1. J was trimmed by 3 bases and V by 1 base; bases with no gene match: 8. The CDR3 totals 16 residues. Per germline, CDR1 LNHDA and CDR2 SQIVND (reference sequence). The CDR3 here is CASSIAGAGTGYEQYF. The CDR3 DNA reads as TGTGCCAGTAGTATAGCCGGGGCAGGGACAGGCTACGAGCAGTACTTC.

In this sample, this clone turned up a few times. V gene TRBV5-8 combines with J gene TRBJ1-6; D is perhaps TRBD1 (6 bases). Germline-derived CDR1 and CDR2 are SGHTS and YDEGEE. V was cut by 4 bases and J by 10 bases, with 12 bases left in between. CDR3 length: 13 residues. The CDR3 DNA sequence: TGTGCCAGCAGCCTATACAGGGACTCACCCCTCCACTTT. Translated: CASSLYRDSPLHF.

The gene calls are TRBV11-2 and TRBJ1-6; 7 bases fit TRBD1. With V trimmed by 1 base and J by 6 bases, 12 bases remained unmatched. The germline CDR1 and CDR2 sequences are SGHAT and FQNNGV. The CDR3 length is 18 residues. CDR3 nucleotide sequence: TGTGCCAGCAGCTTAGGGGTGGGACAGATTGACTCTAATTCACCCCTCCACTTT. As protein: CASSLGVGQIDSNSPLHF.

This clone appeared a few times. The chain carries TRBV6-4 and TRBJ1-4; 7 bases align to TRBD1. The CDR3 has 15 amino acids. Germline CDR1 and CDR2: MRHNA and SNTAGT. V lost 6 bases to trimming and J lost 6 bases; unmatched junction nucleotides: 10. In DNA form, the CDR3 reads TGTGCCAGCAGCCCATCGCAGGGGGTAGATGAAAAACTGTTTTTT. Amino acid sequence: CASSPSQGVDEKLFF.

CDR3 in amino acids: CASSLTGTSVSYNEQFF. CDR3 bases: TGTGCCAGCAGCTTAACCGGGACTAGCGTTTCCTACAATGAGCAGTTCTTC. The rearrangement links TRBV11-2 to TRBJ2-1; TRBD2 aligns across 10 bases. Germline V CDR1 and CDR2: SGHAT, FQNNGV. The CDR3 runs 17 residues. With 2 bases clipped from V and 1 base from J, the junction kept 5 bases outside the gene matches.

The chain carries TRBV29-1 and TRBJ1-1; D is perhaps TRBD1 (6 bases). The CDR3 contains 14 residues. The V end lost 6 bases, the J end lost 3 bases, and 17 bases lay between the germline ends. Germline V gives CDR1 SQVTM, CDR2 ANQGSEA. The CDR3 sequence: CSVVDTGYYTEAFF. The CDR3 nucleotides read TGCAGCGTGGTTGATACAGGGTACTACACTGAAGCTTTCTTT.

The rearrangement joins TRBV15 to TRBJ1-1; D is uncertain. V was clipped by 5 bases and J by 1 base, with 11 bases between them. The CDR3 runs to 14 residues. The germline gives CDR1 LNHNV, CDR2 YYDKDF (reference sequence). CDR3 nucleotides: TGTGCCACCAGCCGCCGGGGTCGGAACACTGAAGCTTTCTTT. Protein sequence: CATSRRGRNTEAFF.

The chain is built from TRBV9 and TRBJ1-2; a possible D gene is TRBD1 (5 bases). The CDR3 covers 15 residues. In germline, CDR1 is SGDLS, CDR2 YYNGEE. V shed 2 bases and J shed 2 bases, with 13 bases lying between them. CDR3 protein: CASSVSRDRNYGYTF. CDR3 DNA: TGTGCCAGCAGCGTCTCCAGGGATCGAAACTATGGCTACACCTTC.

V is TRBV4-1 and J is TRBJ1-2, with TRBD1 identical over 7 bases. The CDR3 covers 18 residues. V shed 1 base and J 2 bases; nucleotides not matched to a gene: 13. The germline gives CDR1 MGHRA, CDR2 YSYEKL. The CDR3, as DNA: TGCGCCAGCAGCCAAGCCTATCCAACAGGGGACGGGAACTATGGCTACACCTTC. Translation gives CASSQAYPTGDGNYGYTF.

The chain employs TRBV27 and TRBJ2-7; 7 positions match TRBD1. The CDR3 has 15 amino acids. Losses at the gene ends were 8 bases for V and 0 bases for J; bases not matched to a gene: 10. The germline CDR1 and CDR2 sequences are MNHEY and SMNVEV (reference sequence). CDR3 DNA: TGTGCCAGCGCACGAGGGGGCTCAAGCTCCTACGAGCAGTACTTC. Its translation is CASARGGSSSYEQYF.

This chain connects TRBV9 to TRBJ1-1; D might be TRBD1 (6 bases). The CDR3 loop spans 14 amino acids. Trimming pared 3 bases from V and 3 bases from J, leaving 12 bases between. Germline V CDR1 and CDR2: SGDLS, YYNGEE. The CDR3 DNA sequence: TGTGCCAGCAGCGGGACAGTTGATTACACTGAAGCTTTCTTT. Translated: CASSGTVDYTEAFF.

The chain links TRBV10-3 to TRBJ1-1, with a weak D call TRBD1 (5 bases). V lost 10 bases, J lost 1 base, and 10 bases lay in between. CDR1 is ENHRY and CDR2 is SYGVKD in the germline V gene. The CDR3 consists of 12 residues. CDR3 bases: TGTGCCACGAACGGGGGGAACACTGAAGCTTTCTTT. It codes for CATNGGNTEAFF.

This clone was picked up a small number of times. The J gene is TRBJ2-1, the V gene TRBV5-4; TRBD1 matches 7 bases. From germline, CDR1 is SGHNT and CDR2 YYREEE (reference sequence). With V trimmed by 4 bases and J by 7 bases, 11 bases remained unmatched. The CDR3 is made up of 15 amino acids. CDR3 sequence: CASSKDRVRSNEQFF. The CDR3 DNA is TGTGCCAGCAGCAAAGACAGGGTAAGGTCGAATGAGCAGTTCTTC.

The rearrangement uses TRBV7-9 and TRBJ2-3; 13 bases line up with TRBD2. The V and J ends lost 3 bases and 4 bases, in that order; junction bases with no gene match: 10. This CDR3 region has 18 residues. Germline lookup yields CDR1 SEHNR and CDR2 FQNEAQ (reference sequence). The CDR3 region is CASSFLLGLAGVADTQYF. CDR3 DNA sequence: TGTGCCAGCAGCTTCCTACTTGGACTAGCGGGAGTAGCAGATACGCAGTATTTT.

The V call is TRBV28, the J call TRBJ2-7; TRBD1 matches 8 bases. Germline CDR1 is MDHEN and CDR2 is SYDVKM. The CDR3 spans 15 residues. The junction had 9 bases not matched to a gene; V was cut back by 5 bases and J by 3 bases. The DNA of the CDR3 is TGTGCCAGCAGTAACTCCGGGACAGGAAACTACGAGCAGTACTTC. Translated, it gives CASSNSGTGNYEQYF.

The CDR3 region has the DNA TGTGCCTGGAGTGGTAAATCCTCCACAGATACGCAGTATTTT. This encodes CAWSGKSSTDTQYF. The rearrangement links TRBV30 to TRBJ2-3; D call uncertain. The V end was cut by 1 base, the J end by 2 bases, with 10 bases between. The CDR3 is 14 amino acids. CDR1 GTSNPN and CDR2 SVGIG come from the germline V gene (reference sequence).

The chain uses TRBV6-6 and TRBJ2-1; no clear D gene. Trimming took off 2 bases at V and 7 bases at J, with 15 bases between the two ends. CDR1 is MNHNY, CDR2 SVGAGI, per germline (reference sequence). The CDR3 consists of 15 residues. As DNA, the CDR3 is TGTGCCAGCAGTTACCGGCTAGAGAGTTATAATGAGCAGTTCTTC. This translates into CASSYRLESYNEQFF.

V and J are TRBV29-1 and TRBJ2-1; 8 bases are a match to TRBD1. CDR1 is SQVTM and CDR2 is ANQGSEA in the germline V gene. This CDR3 has 13 residues. Losses at the gene ends were 6 bases for V and 1 base for J; bases not matched to a gene: 2. The CDR3 DNA reads TGCAGCGTACAGGGGGAATCCTACAATGAGCAGTTCTTC. Translated, it gives CSVQGESYNEQFF.